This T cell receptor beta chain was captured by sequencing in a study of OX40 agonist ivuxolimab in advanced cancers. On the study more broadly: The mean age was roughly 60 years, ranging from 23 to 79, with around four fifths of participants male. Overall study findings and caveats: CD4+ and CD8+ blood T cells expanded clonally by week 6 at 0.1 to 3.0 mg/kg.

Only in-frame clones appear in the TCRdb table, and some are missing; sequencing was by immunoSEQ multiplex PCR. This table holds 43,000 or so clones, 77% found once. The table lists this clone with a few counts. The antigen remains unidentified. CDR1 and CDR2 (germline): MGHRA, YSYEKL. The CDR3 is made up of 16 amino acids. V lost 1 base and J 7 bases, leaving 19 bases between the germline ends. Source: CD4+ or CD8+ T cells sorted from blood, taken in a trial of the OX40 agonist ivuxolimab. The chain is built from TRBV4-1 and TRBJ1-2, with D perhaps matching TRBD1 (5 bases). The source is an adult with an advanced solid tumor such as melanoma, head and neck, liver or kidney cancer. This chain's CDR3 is CASSQVGRTFQVGYTF. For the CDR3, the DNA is TGCGCCAGCAGCCAAGTCGGGCGGACATTCCAGGTTGGCTACACCTTC.